These 30 T cell receptor beta chains were sequenced from one sample in a study of blood T cell repertoires in COVID-19. Using immunoSEQ multiplex PCR, the repertoire was profiled, and TCRdb retains in-frame clones only, with some absent. This sample has about 75,000 clones; 70% to 80% occur once, and the top ten carry roughly 5%. The sample was peripheral blood. These TCRs come from a woman at least 80 years old with active or convalescent COVID-19.

This chain uses TRBV19 with TRBJ2-5; 7 bases are shared with TRBD2. The CDR3 covers 14 residues. Trimming at V came to 3 bases and at J to 2 bases, leaving 3 bases not matched to a gene. Germline assignment: CDR1 LNHDA and CDR2 SQIVND (reference sequence). CDR3 loop: CASSMGRGQETQYF. The DNA of the CDR3 is TGTGCCAGTAGTATGGGGAGGGGTCAAGAGACCCAGTACTTC. Together with reference TRBV19 and TRBJ2-5, the CDR3 gives the full variable domain: DGGITQSPKYLFRKEGQNVTLSCEQNLNHDAMYWYRQDPGQGLRLIYYSQIVNDFQKGDIAEGYSVSREKKESFPLTVTSAQKNPTAFYLCASSMGRGQETQYFGPGTRLLVL.

This rearrangement joins TRBV7-2 to TRBJ2-3, with 8 positions matching TRBD2. Trimming at V came to 3 bases and at J to 2 bases, leaving 4 bases not matched to a gene. There are 15 residues in the CDR3. Germline CDR1 is SGHTA and CDR2 is FQGNSA. The CDR3: CASSFDGRATDTQYF. The CDR3 DNA follows: TGTGCCAGCAGCTTTGACGGGAGGGCCACAGATACGCAGTATTTT.

Here the CDR3 DNA reads TGTGCCAGCAGCTTAATTAGCGGGTCGGTCTCACTATACTACGAGCAGTACTTC. Residues: CASSLISGSVSLYYEQYF. V is TRBV7-3 and J is TRBJ2-7; 7 nucleotides align to TRBD2. Germline loops: CDR1 SGHTA, CDR2 FQGTGA. The CDR3 extends over 18 amino acids. J was trimmed by 3 bases and V by 1 base; bases with no gene match: 15.

The chain combines TRBV29-1 with TRBJ1-3, with D perhaps TRBD1 (5 bases). The CDR3 contains 13 residues. In germline, CDR1 is SQVTM, CDR2 ANQGSEA. The V and J ends lost 4 bases and 5 bases respectively, with 12 bases between them. The CDR3 here is CSVGGDGRNTIYF. CDR3 bases: TGCAGCGTTGGGGGGGACGGAAGAAACACCATATATTTT.

The chain recombines TRBV7-9 with TRBJ2-2; weak D call: TRBD2 (6 bases). This CDR3 is built from 17 residues. Germline V gives CDR1 SEHNR, CDR2 FQNEAQ (reference sequence). The V gene lost 0 bases and the J gene lost 3 bases, with 14 bases spanning the gap. The CDR3 DNA follows: TGTGCCAGCAGCTTAGCCTTCGGGACGGGAGACACCGGGGAGCTGTTTTTT. Translation: CASSLAFGTGDTGELFF.

This chain uses TRBV3-1 (or the pseudogene TRBV3-2) with TRBJ1-4; tentative D call: TRBD1 (6 bases). CDR3 length: 13 amino acids. Germline loops: CDR1 LGHDT, CDR2 YNNKEL (reference sequence). The V gene lost 2 bases and the J gene lost 7 bases, with 8 bases spanning the gap. The DNA for the CDR3 is TGTGCCAGCAGCCAACAGGGGTTTGAAAAACTGTTTTTT. As protein: CASSQQGFEKLFF.

The chain joins TRBV4-3 to TRBJ2-7, with a weak D call TRBD1 (6 bases). V lost 2 bases and J 7 bases, leaving 15 bases between the germline ends. This CDR3 is built from 14 residues. Germline V gene data show CDR1 as LGHNA and CDR2 as YSLEER. This CDR3 is CASSQTGPGREQYF. DNA of the CDR3: TGCGCCAGCAGCCAAACAGGGCCAGGGCGGGAGCAGTACTTC.

J is TRBJ2-1 and V is TRBV19; 7 nucleotides line up with TRBD1. The V gene's germline CDR1 is LNHDA and CDR2 SQIVND (reference sequence). CDR3 length: 15 residues. Trimming took 1 base from V and 8 from J; bases not matched to a gene: 8. CDR3 nucleotides: TGTGCCAGTAGTATAGTAGGGGGCATAAGGGATGAGCAGTTCTTC. This translates into CASSIVGGIRDEQFF. Drawing the rest from reference TRBV19 and TRBJ2-1, the complete variable domain is DGGITQSPKYLFRKEGQNVTLSCEQNLNHDAMYWYRQDPGQGLRLIYYSQIVNDFQKGDIAEGYSVSREKKESFPLTVTSAQKNPTAFYLCASSIVGGIRDEQFFGPGTRLTVL.

The genes are TRBV7-9 and TRBJ1-2, with TRBD1 matching over 8 bases. Per the germline V gene, CDR1 is SEHNR and CDR2 is FQNEAQ (reference sequence). The CDR3 has 13 amino acids. The V gene end was trimmed by 2 bases and the J gene end by 6 bases; junction bases not matched to a gene: 2. In nucleotides, the CDR3 is TGTGCCAGCAGCTTACCGACAGGGGATGGCTACACCTTC. Translation gives CASSLPTGDGYTF.

The chain couples TRBV4-3 to TRBJ1-1, with D hard to call. Germline V gene sequence: CDR1 LGHNA, CDR2 YSLEER. This CDR3 is 14 amino acids long. Between the trimmed V and J ends, which lost 0 bases and 5 bases, there was a span of 10 bases. The CDR3 sequence: CASSQDWVRTEAFF. The CDR3 DNA is TGCGCCAGCAGCCAAGATTGGGTGCGGACTGAAGCTTTCTTT.

The J gene is TRBJ1-5, the V gene TRBV27; weak D call: TRBD1 (5 bases). This CDR3 contains 14 residues. V was cut by 4 bases and J by 7 bases, with 14 bases left in between. CDR1 is MNHEY, CDR2 SMNVEV, per germline (reference sequence). The CDR3 region has the DNA TGTGCCAGCAGTTCTATTGGGGGGTGGCAGCCCCAGCATTTT. Protein: CASSSIGGWQPQHF.

The chain couples TRBV7-6 to TRBJ2-3, with a tentative D call TRBD1 (6 bases). The CDR3 covers 15 residues. Looked up from germline, CDR1 is SGHVS and CDR2 is FNYEAQ. V was cut by 0 bases and J by 4 bases, with 11 bases left in between. The CDR3 protein is CASSLAPDRSDTQYF. The CDR3 DNA follows: TGTGCCAGCAGCTTAGCGCCGGACAGATCAGATACGCAGTATTTT.

The CDR3 protein is CASSLGTANTEAFF. CDR3 nucleotides: TGTGCCAGCAGCTTGGGGACAGCGAACACTGAAGCTTTCTTT. The chain employs TRBV7-9 and TRBJ1-1; TRBD1 matches at 7 bases. The V gene end was trimmed by 3 bases and the J gene end by 1 base; junction bases not matched to a gene: 2. Germline V lookup: CDR1 SEHNR, CDR2 FQNEAQ (reference sequence). The CDR3 spans 14 residues.

The chain links TRBV4-1 to TRBJ2-7; 10 bases are a match to TRBD2. Trimming took 1 base from V and 4 from J; bases not matched to a gene: 1. Per the germline V gene, CDR1 is MGHRA and CDR2 is YSYEKL. The CDR3 contains 14 residues. The CDR3 loop is CASSQVAGGYEQYF. The CDR3 DNA reads TGCGCCAGCAGCCAAGTAGCGGGGGGATACGAGCAGTACTTC.

The rearrangement joins TRBV15 to TRBJ2-7, with 11 positions matching TRBD1. The germline CDR1 and CDR2 sequences are LNHNV and YYDKDF (reference sequence). The length of the CDR3 is 16 residues. V shed 3 bases and J 4 bases; nucleotides not matched to a gene: 8. The chain's CDR3 is CATSSDSGQGVYEQYF. CDR3 sequence (DNA): TGTGCCACCAGCAGCGACTCGGGACAGGGGGTATACGAGCAGTACTTC.

The rearrangement uses TRBV18 and TRBJ1-1; possible D gene TRBD1, 6 bases. The CDR3 extends over 14 amino acids. The germline gives CDR1 KGHSH, CDR2 LQKENI. The V end lost 2 bases, the J end lost 7 bases, and 14 bases lay between the germline ends. The CDR3 loop reads CASSPSGGAFEAFF. Here the CDR3 DNA reads TGTGCCAGCTCACCATCGGGGGGGGCGTTTGAAGCTTTCTTT.

The J gene is TRBJ2-1, the V gene TRBV12-5, with 11 bases fitting TRBD1. There are 14 residues in the CDR3. The germline CDR1 and CDR2 sequences are LGHNT and FRNRAP. J was trimmed by 7 bases and V by 4 bases; bases with no gene match: 3. The CDR3 nucleotides read TGTGCTAGTGGTTCGGGACAGGGGGGAAATGAGCAGTTCTTC. Residues: CASGSGQGGNEQFF.

The chain has TRBV6-5 and TRBJ1-1, with 7 bases that match TRBD1. Per the germline V gene, CDR1 is MNHEY and CDR2 is SVGAGI. Trimming at V came to 6 bases and at J to 4 bases, leaving 11 bases not matched to a gene. The CDR3 sequence is 15 residues long. CDR3 loop: CASSRQEYRGTEAFF. CDR3 DNA sequence: TGTGCCAGCAGCCGACAAGAATACAGGGGCACTGAAGCTTTCTTT.

The chain is built from TRBV13 and TRBJ2-1, with 11 positions matching TRBD2. Germline CDR1 and CDR2: PRHDT and FYEKMQ (reference sequence). With 3 bases clipped from V and 2 bases from J, the junction kept 6 bases outside the gene matches. This CDR3 is built from 17 residues. CDR3 nucleotides: TGTGCCAGCAGCTTGAGGGGACTAGCGGACCCCTACAATGAGCAGTTCTTC. The encoded protein is CASSLRGLADPYNEQFF.

The rearrangement links TRBV4-1 to TRBJ2-3, with D unresolved. V was cut by 3 bases and J by 1 base, with 20 bases left in between. This CDR3 contains 18 residues. Germline CDR1 MGHRA, CDR2 YSYEKL. The CDR3 sequence is CASSQTHLTKAGTDTQYF. The CDR3 nucleotides read TGCGCCAGCAGCCAGACCCACCTTACCAAGGCGGGCACAGATACGCAGTATTTT.

The chain couples TRBV7-2 to TRBJ2-7, with D possibly TRBD2 on 6 matching bases. The ends were cut back, 5 bases at V and 2 bases at J, with 19 bases in the middle. Per the germline V gene, CDR1 is SGHTA and CDR2 is FQGNSA. This CDR3 is built from 16 residues. CDR3 coding DNA: TGTGCCAGCAGCATTACCCCGCGTGGGAGGCCCTACGAGCAGTACTTC. Translation gives CASSITPRGRPYEQYF.

The V and J genes are TRBV5-1 and TRBJ2-6; D unresolved. Germline CDR1 and CDR2: SGHRS and YFSETQ. V lost 0 bases and J lost 0, with 4 bases in between. This CDR3 has 15 amino acids. CDR3 nucleotide sequence: TGCGCCAGCAGCTTGGAGCTCTCTGGGGCCAACGTCCTGACTTTC. Amino acid sequence: CASSLELSGANVLTF. Drawing the rest from reference TRBV5-1 and TRBJ2-6, the complete variable domain is KAGVTQTPRYLIKTRGQQVTLSCSPISGHRSVSWYQQTPGQGLQFLFEYFSETQRNKGNFPGRFSGRQFSNSRSEMNVSTLELGDSALYLCASSLELSGANVLTFGAGSRLTVL.

The rearrangement uses TRBV5-4 and TRBJ1-2; 7 nucleotides match TRBD1. The CDR3 extends over 13 amino acids. V gave up 2 bases and J gave up 3 bases; unmatched junction bases: 1. Per the germline V gene, CDR1 is SGHNT and CDR2 is YYREEE (reference sequence). CDR3 in DNA: TGTGCCAGCAGCTTTGACAGGGACTATGGCTACACCTTC. Amino acid sequence: CASSFDRDYGYTF.

The rearrangement uses TRBV6-5 and TRBJ2-7, with D possibly TRBD1 on 7 matching bases. Germline values: CDR1 MNHEY, CDR2 SVGAGI. Trimming cost V 0 bases and J 3 bases, with 15 bases left between them. This CDR3 spans 16 amino acids. The CDR3 DNA is TGTGCCAGCAGTTACTCTCCAGGGGGGTACTTCTACGAGCAGTACTTC. It is translated as CASSYSPGGYFYEQYF.

The chain employs TRBV9 and TRBJ1-4; possibly TRBD1 for D (5 bases). The CDR3 has 16 amino acids. Deletions cut 4 bases from V and 7 bases from J, with 20 bases between. Germline V gene data show CDR1 as SGDLS and CDR2 as YYNGEE. In DNA, the CDR3 is TGTGCCAGCAGCTCCCAAGGTGGGGCGGTGGTTGAAAAACTGTTTTTT. Amino acids: CASSSQGGAVVEKLFF.

This chain uses TRBV6-4 with TRBJ1-3; D not certain. CDR1 is MRHNA and CDR2 is SNTAGT in the germline V gene. The CDR3 has 14 residues. The V end lost 2 bases, the J end lost 1 base, and 6 bases lay between the germline ends. The CDR3 reads CASSDATSGNTIYF. The DNA for the CDR3 is TGTGCCAGCAGTGACGCGACATCTGGAAACACCATATATTTT.

The chain links TRBV5-1 to TRBJ2-3, with D tentatively TRBD2 (6 bases). V lost 0 bases and J lost 0, with 8 bases in between. This CDR3 is built from 15 residues. Germline V CDR1 and CDR2: SGHRS, YFSETQ. CDR3 in amino acids: CASSLVAASTDTQYF. CDR3 bases: TGCGCCAGCAGCTTGGTAGCGGCAAGCACAGATACGCAGTATTTT.

This chain links TRBV5-1 with TRBJ2-5; 12 nucleotides align to TRBD2. The CDR3 loop spans 17 amino acids. Germline CDR1 reads SGHRS; CDR2 reads YFSETQ. Unmatched junction bases numbered 12, after V lost 4 bases and J lost 5 bases. CDR3 in amino acids: CASSVLAGGPAGETQYF. DNA of the CDR3: TGCGCCAGCAGCGTACTAGCGGGGGGCCCGGCGGGGGAGACCCAGTACTTC.

This clone is a singleton in its sample. The chain uses TRBV28 and TRBJ1-1; unclear D gene. The CDR3 loop spans 15 amino acids. Germline V gene lookup returns CDR1 MDHEN and CDR2 SYDVKM. The V gene lost 6 bases and the J gene lost 3 bases, with 17 bases spanning the gap. Here the CDR3 reads CASSLPSYGDTEAFF. CDR3 nucleotides: TGTGCCAGCAGCCTGCCCTCGTACGGGGACACTGAAGCTTTCTTT.

The rearrangement uses TRBV9 and TRBJ2-7; maybe TRBD2 (6 bases). The CDR3 runs 15 residues. CDR1 is SGDLS, CDR2 YYNGEE, per germline. V was trimmed by 0 bases and J by 3 bases, leaving 13 bases between them. The CDR3 region is CASSVAAGRLYEQYF. The CDR3 nucleotides read TGTGCCAGCAGCGTAGCCGCGGGGCGGCTCTACGAGCAGTACTTC.